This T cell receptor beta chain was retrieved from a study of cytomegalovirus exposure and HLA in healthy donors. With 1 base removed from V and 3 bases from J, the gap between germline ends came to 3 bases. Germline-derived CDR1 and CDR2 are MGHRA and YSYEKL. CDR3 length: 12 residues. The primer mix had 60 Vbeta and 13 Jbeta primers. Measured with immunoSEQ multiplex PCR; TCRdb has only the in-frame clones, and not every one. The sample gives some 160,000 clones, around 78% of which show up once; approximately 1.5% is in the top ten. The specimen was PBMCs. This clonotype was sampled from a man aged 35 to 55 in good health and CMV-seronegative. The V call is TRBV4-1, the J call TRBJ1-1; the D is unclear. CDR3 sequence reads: CASSQGDTEAFF. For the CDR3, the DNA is TGCGCCAGCAGCCAAGGAGACACTGAAGCTTTCTTT.